The clone carrying this T cell receptor (beta chain) was detected only a few times. The TCRbeta library incorporated unique molecular identifiers. TCRdb used MiXCR to reprocess the PCR reads, holding one entry per CDR3 protein. Found here are around 500,000 distinct CDR3 sequences, approximately 12% of them singletons; the top ten hold less than 6.5%. These data come from a study of T-cell reconstitution after alpha-beta-depleted transplantation in children. V gave up 1 base and J gave up 4 bases, with 17 bases separating them. The germline V gene has CDR1 KGHSH and CDR2 LQKENI. The CDR3 covers 17 residues.

V is TRBV18 and J is TRBJ2-1; TRBD1 is a possible D gene (5 bases). This sequence originates from a human donor who donated a stem cell graft to a child with combined immunodeficiency. This sample comprised PBMCs from the stem cell graft donor, obtained from the stem cell graft. DNA of the CDR3: TGTGCCAGCTCACCACTCTTGGGGCTTGTGGGATACAATGAGCAGTTCTTC. Translating gives CASSPLLGLVGYNEQFF.